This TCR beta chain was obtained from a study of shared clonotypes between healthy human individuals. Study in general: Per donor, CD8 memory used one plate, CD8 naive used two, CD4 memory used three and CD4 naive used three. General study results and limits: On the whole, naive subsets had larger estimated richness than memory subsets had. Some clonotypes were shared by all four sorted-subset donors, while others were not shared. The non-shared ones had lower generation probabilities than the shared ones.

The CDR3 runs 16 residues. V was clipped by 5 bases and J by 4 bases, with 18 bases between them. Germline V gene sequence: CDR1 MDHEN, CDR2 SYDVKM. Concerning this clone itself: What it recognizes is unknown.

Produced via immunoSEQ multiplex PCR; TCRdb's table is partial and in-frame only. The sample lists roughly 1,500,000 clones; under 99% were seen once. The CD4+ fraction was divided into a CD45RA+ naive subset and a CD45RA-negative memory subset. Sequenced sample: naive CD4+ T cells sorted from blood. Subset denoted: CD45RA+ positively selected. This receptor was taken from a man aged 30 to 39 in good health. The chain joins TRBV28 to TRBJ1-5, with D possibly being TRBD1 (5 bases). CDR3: CASSREGLRRNQPQHF. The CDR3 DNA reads TGTGCCAGCAGTAGGGAGGGACTCCGACGAAATCAGCCCCAGCATTTT. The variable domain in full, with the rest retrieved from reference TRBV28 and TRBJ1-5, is DVKVTQSSRYLVKRTGEKVFLECVQDMDHENMFWYRQDPGLGLRLIYFSYDVKMKEKGDIPEGYSVSREKKERFSLILESASTNQTSMYLCASSREGLRRNQPQHFGDGTRLSIL.